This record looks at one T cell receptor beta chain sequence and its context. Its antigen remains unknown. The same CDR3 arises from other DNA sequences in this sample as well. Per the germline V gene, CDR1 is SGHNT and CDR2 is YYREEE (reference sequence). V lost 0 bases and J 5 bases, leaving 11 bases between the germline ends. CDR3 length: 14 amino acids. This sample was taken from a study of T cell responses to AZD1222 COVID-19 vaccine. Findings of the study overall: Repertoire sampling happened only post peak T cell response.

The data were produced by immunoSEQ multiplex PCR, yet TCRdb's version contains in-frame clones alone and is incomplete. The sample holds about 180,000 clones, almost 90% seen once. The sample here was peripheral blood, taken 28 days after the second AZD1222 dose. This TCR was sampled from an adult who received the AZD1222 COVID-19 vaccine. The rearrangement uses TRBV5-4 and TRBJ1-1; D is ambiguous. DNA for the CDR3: TGTGCCAGCAGCTTGGATCCGGGTCGGACTGAAGCTTTCTTT. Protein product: CASSLDPGRTEAFF.